The 9 T cell receptor beta chains presented below share a single source sample, sequenced in a study of OX40 agonist ivuxolimab in advanced cancers. The table came from immunoSEQ multiplex PCR; TCRdb's copy has only in-frame clones and leaves some out. This table has approximately 77,000 clones, approximately 92% appearing once. The starting material was CD4+ or CD8+ T cells sorted from blood, obtained in a trial of the OX40 agonist ivuxolimab. These receptors all stem from an adult with an advanced solid tumor such as melanoma, head and neck, liver or kidney cancer.

This clone occurred once. Written as DNA, the CDR3 is TGTGCCTGGACTACGGGGTCCCGAAACACCATATATTTT. This translates into CAWTTGSRNTIYF. The chain employs TRBV30 and TRBJ1-3; D is unclear. The CDR3 is 13 amino acids. The V end was cut by 4 bases, the J end by 5 bases, with 12 bases between. Per germline, CDR1 GTSNPN and CDR2 SVGIG (reference sequence).

The chain has TRBV5-1 and TRBJ2-5; D ambiguous. This CDR3 comprises 16 residues. CDR1 SGHRS and CDR2 YFSETQ come from the germline V gene. V dropped 0 bases and J dropped 0 bases, with 12 bases sitting between them. CDR3 sequence: CASSLAYTDNQETQYF. CDR3 DNA: TGCGCCAGCAGCTTGGCCTATACAGACAACCAAGAGACCCAGTACTTC.

The chain couples TRBV5-1 to TRBJ1-3, with unresolved D. The CDR3 consists of 14 residues. Trimming stripped 3 bases from V and 0 bases from J, with 7 bases between. Germline CDR1 is SGHRS and CDR2 is YFSETQ. The CDR3 reads CASSSGSSGNTIYF. CDR3 DNA: TGCGCCAGCAGCTCAGGATCCTCTGGAAACACCATATATTTT.

This clone was seen only once. The chain recombines TRBV30 with TRBJ2-1; D may be TRBD2 (6 bases). This CDR3 is built from 14 residues. Germline assignment: CDR1 GTSNPN and CDR2 SVGIG (reference sequence). Trimming shortened V by 2 bases and J by 3 bases, and 11 bases separated the two germline ends. The DNA for the CDR3 is TGTGCCTGGAGTTCAGCGGGCTACTACAATGAGCAGTTCTTC. This codes for CAWSSAGYYNEQFF.

The chain joins TRBV4-3 to TRBJ2-7, with TRBD1 matching 7 bases. V trimming: 4 bases; J trimming: 1 base; junction bases outside the gene matches: 7. Germline V gene sequence: CDR1 LGHNA, CDR2 YSLEER. The CDR3 extends over 15 amino acids. This CDR3 reads CASSLSLGQSYEQYF. CDR3 coding DNA: TGCGCCAGCAGCCTGTCGCTGGGACAGTCCTACGAGCAGTACTTC.

V usage is TRBV11-1 and J usage is TRBJ1-6, with D unresolved. The CDR3 has 14 amino acids. V shed 1 base and J shed 10 bases, with 11 bases lying between them. Germline lookup yields CDR1 SGHAT and CDR2 FQDESV (reference sequence). The DNA of the CDR3 is TGTGCCAGCAGCTTAGAAGGGATCGGGTCACCCCTCCACTTT. The encoded protein is CASSLEGIGSPLHF. Using reference TRBV11-1 and TRBJ1-6 for the parts outside the CDR3, the full variable domain is EAEVAQSPRYKITEKSQAVAFWCDPISGHATLYWYRQILGQGPELLVQFQDESVVDDSQLPKDRFSAERLKGVDSTLKIQPAELGDSAMYLCASSLEGIGSPLHFGNGTRLTVT.

The gene calls are TRBV4-3 and TRBJ2-7; D not certain. Trimming shortened V by 1 base and J by 5 bases, and 12 bases separated the two germline ends. The CDR3 extends over 14 amino acids. Germline CDR1 reads LGHNA; CDR2 reads YSLEER. This chain's CDR3 is CASSQAGVLNEQYF. The CDR3 nucleotides read TGCGCCAGCAGCCAAGCTGGGGTTTTGAACGAGCAGTACTTC.

The chain employs TRBV5-5 and TRBJ1-5; D call uncertain. Trimming pared 4 bases from V and 1 base from J, leaving 12 bases between. The CDR3 contains 15 residues. CDR1 and CDR2 from the germline V gene are SGHKS and YYEKEE (reference sequence). CDR3 DNA: TGTGCCAGCAGCCACCCGGGGTTGAGCAATCAGCCCCAGCATTTT. Protein: CASSHPGLSNQPQHF. The full variable domain, its missing parts supplied by reference TRBV5-5 and TRBJ1-5, is DAGVTQSPTHLIKTRGQQVTLRCSPISGHKSVSWYQQVLGQGPQFIFQYYEKEERGRGNFPDRFSARQFPNYSSELNVNALLLGDSALYLCASSHPGLSNQPQHFGDGTRLSIL.

The chain uses TRBV27 and TRBJ2-3; D might be TRBD2 (6 bases). V dropped 5 bases and J dropped 5 bases, with 14 bases sitting between them. The CDR3 extends over 14 amino acids. Germline V gene sequence: CDR1 MNHEY, CDR2 SMNVEV (reference sequence). The CDR3 nucleotides are TGTGCCAGCAGTCCAGGGATTAGCGGAGATACGCAGTATTTT. Translating it yields CASSPGISGDTQYF.